This entry lists 16 T cell receptor beta chains sequenced from one sample in a study of shared clonotypes between healthy human individuals. Naive-designated CD8 cells lacked CD45RO, were positively enriched for CCR7, and omitted terminally differentiated effector memory CD45RA+ cells. Sequenced by immunoSEQ multiplex PCR; TCRdb stores in-frame clones only, minus some. The table includes roughly 2,000,000 clones, 85% to 95% detected once. The sample taken for sequencing was naive CD8+ T cells from PBMCs. Every receptor here comes from a man younger than 30 in good health. Some clones in this sample may be carry-over from other donors' samples.

Note on this clone: Additional DNA sequences in this sample encode the identical CDR3. This chain uses TRBV27 with TRBJ2-1; 8 nucleotides align to TRBD1. J lost 1 base, V lost 3 bases, and 2 bases had no gene match. The CDR3 runs 15 residues. Germline values: CDR1 MNHEY, CDR2 SMNVEV (reference sequence). The CDR3 spells CASSFGQGSYNEQFF. The CDR3 bases are TGTGCCAGCAGTTTCGGACAGGGATCCTACAATGAGCAGTTCTTC.

This clone showed up just once. This chain joins TRBV19 and TRBJ2-1, with 7 bases matching TRBD2. CDR3 size: 15 residues. J gave up 6 bases and V 5 bases, and 10 bases lay outside the gene matches. Germline CDR1 LNHDA, CDR2 SQIVND (reference sequence). The CDR3 sequence is CASSPGDYGPNEQFF. The CDR3, as DNA: TGTGCCAGTAGTCCGGGGGACTACGGACCCAATGAGCAGTTCTTC.

This sequence joins TRBV15 and TRBJ2-7; 7 bases are shared with TRBD1. This CDR3 comprises 14 residues. Germline loops: CDR1 LNHNV, CDR2 YYDKDF (reference sequence). Trimming took 5 bases from V and 2 from J; bases not matched to a gene: 6. The CDR3 nucleotides read TGTGCCACCAGCTTCCGGGACAGCCCCTACGAGCAGTACTTC. This codes for CATSFRDSPYEQYF.

This chain links TRBV7-9 with TRBJ1-4; D is undetermined. V gave up 1 base and J gave up 8 bases, with 14 bases separating them. CDR1 and CDR2 (germline): SEHNR, FQNEAQ (reference sequence). The CDR3 has 15 amino acids. This chain's CDR3 is CASSLGGPPWEKLFF. Written as DNA, the CDR3 is TGTGCCAGCAGCTTAGGCGGACCGCCGTGGGAAAAACTGTTTTTT.

V is TRBV7-9 and J is TRBJ2-7, with 12 positions matching TRBD2. The length of the CDR3 is 17 residues. The V and J ends lost 5 bases and 2 bases, in that order; junction bases with no gene match: 10. Germline V gene lookup returns CDR1 SEHNR and CDR2 FQNEAQ (reference sequence). CDR3 residues: CASSGRHLAGGTYEQYF. The CDR3 nucleotides are TGTGCCAGCAGCGGCAGACATCTAGCGGGAGGGACCTACGAGCAGTACTTC.

This chain uses TRBV7-9 with TRBJ1-1, with D possibly being TRBD1 (5 bases). Trimming took off 3 bases at V and 1 base at J, with 18 bases between the two ends. Germline CDR1 SEHNR, CDR2 FQNEAQ (reference sequence). The CDR3 is made up of 17 amino acids. The CDR3 DNA is TGTGCCAGCAGCTTTAGTGTTGTGGGGGGAACGAACACTGAAGCTTTCTTT. Its protein product is CASSFSVVGGTNTEAFF.

This rearrangement joins TRBV7-9 to TRBJ2-7; D is ambiguous. The V end lost 1 base, the J end lost 5 bases, and 9 bases lay between the germline ends. The CDR3 runs to 13 residues. CDR1 and CDR2 (germline): SEHNR, FQNEAQ (reference sequence). The CDR3 DNA sequence: TGTGCCAGCAGCTTAGTAGACCTCAACGAGCAGTACTTC. Translating it yields CASSLVDLNEQYF.

The count of this clone is one. V and J are TRBV27 and TRBJ2-7; D unclear. Trimming took off 6 bases at V and 11 bases at J, with 17 bases between the two ends. The CDR3 is 12 residues long. Germline CDR1 reads MNHEY; CDR2 reads SMNVEV (reference sequence). DNA for the CDR3: TGTGCCAGCAGCCCGGGCAGACCCTTGGAGTACTTC. Amino acid sequence: CASSPGRPLEYF.

This clone was seen only once. The chain uses TRBV9 and TRBJ2-3, with a weak D call TRBD2 (5 bases). Per the germline V gene, CDR1 is SGDLS and CDR2 is YYNGEE. V lost 2 bases and J 0 bases, leaving 16 bases between the germline ends. The CDR3 has 17 residues. The CDR3 is CASSVSREPKSTDTQYF. In DNA, the CDR3 is TGTGCCAGCAGCGTCTCAAGGGAGCCCAAAAGCACAGATACGCAGTATTTT.

The table lists this clone with a few counts. The gene calls are TRBV28 and TRBJ1-2; D possibly corresponds to TRBD1 (5 bases). This CDR3 comprises 14 residues. Germline values: CDR1 MDHEN, CDR2 SYDVKM. V was pared by 5 bases and J by 3 bases, with 13 bases between. CDR3 sequence: CASSLGPLYYGYTF. The CDR3 DNA reads TGTGCCAGCAGTCTGGGACCGCTTTACTATGGCTACACCTTC.

The chain joins TRBV5-6 to TRBJ2-1; no clear D. The CDR3 length is 15 residues. The V end lost 0 bases, the J end lost 5 bases, and 12 bases lay between the germline ends. CDR1 and CDR2 (germline): SGHDT, YYEEEE. The CDR3: CASSLEGVVNNEQFF. CDR3 bases: TGTGCCAGCAGCTTGGAGGGTGTTGTGAACAATGAGCAGTTCTTC.

The J gene is TRBJ2-2, the V gene TRBV11-1; tentative D call: TRBD1 (6 bases). CDR1 and CDR2 (germline): SGHAT, FQDESV (reference sequence). V dropped 4 bases and J dropped 2 bases, with 11 bases sitting between them. This CDR3 region has 15 residues. The CDR3 loop reads CASSWRQDNTGELFF. CDR3 in DNA: TGTGCCAGCAGCTGGAGACAGGATAACACCGGGGAGCTGTTTTTT.

The chain has TRBV18 and TRBJ2-2; possible D gene TRBD2, 6 bases. The CDR3 spans 17 residues. V dropped 5 bases and J dropped 4 bases, with 20 bases sitting between them. CDR1 is KGHSH, CDR2 LQKENI, per germline. The CDR3 sequence is CASSSKGPRGGTGELFF. The DNA for the CDR3 is TGTGCCAGCTCATCTAAAGGGCCGCGGGGAGGCACCGGGGAGCTGTTTTTT.

The chain combines TRBV23-1 with TRBJ2-7, with 12 bases matching TRBD1. TRBV23-1 is flagged as an ORF with uncertain function. Trimming cost V 4 bases and J 1 base; bases outside gene matches: 26. This CDR3 spans 23 amino acids. CDR3 sequence (DNA): TGCGCCAGCAGTCGTCCAAGCGGGACAGGGGGCGACCTAATTAACCAAATTTCCTACGAGCAGTACTTC. Translating it yields CASSRPSGTGGDLINQISYEQYF.

The chain couples TRBV7-9 to TRBJ1-5, with a possible D match to TRBD1 (6 bases). Germline V CDR1 and CDR2: SEHNR, FQNEAQ (reference sequence). The CDR3 consists of 16 residues. The V end was cut by 5 bases, the J end by 3 bases, with 17 bases between. The CDR3 DNA reads as TGTGCCAGCAGCCCAGACGGGGGGCGGCACAATCAGCCCCAGCATTTT. Amino acid sequence: CASSPDGGRHNQPQHF.

The rearrangement joins TRBV15 to TRBJ2-1; D is undetermined. V was pared by 2 bases and J by 5 bases, with 4 bases between. The CDR3 has 12 amino acids. The germline gives CDR1 LNHNV, CDR2 YYDKDF (reference sequence). The CDR3 DNA reads TGTGCCACCAGCAGAAACGACAATGAGCAGTTCTTC. It is translated as CATSRNDNEQFF.